This section outlines one T cell receptor beta chain sequence together with its context. These data belong to a study of T cell changes during pregnancy in multiple sclerosis. Sequencing was performed with immunoSEQ multiplex PCR; in TCRdb, only in-frame clones are kept and a portion is missing. Of approximately 50,000 clones in the sample, about 94% were seen once. The CDR3 totals 15 residues. Trimming stripped 0 bases from V and 6 bases from J, with 15 bases between. CDR1 is LNHNV, CDR2 YYDKDF, per germline (reference sequence). Sequencing used CD4+ T cells from peripheral blood mononuclear cells, obtained after pregnancy. This TCR derives from a female donor with multiple sclerosis, enrolled in a pregnancy study. V is TRBV15 and J is TRBJ2-7; no clear D. The CDR3 is CATSRDPVQSPEQYF. CDR3 nucleotides: TGTGCCACCAGCAGAGATCCCGTCCAGTCACCCGAGCAGTACTTC.